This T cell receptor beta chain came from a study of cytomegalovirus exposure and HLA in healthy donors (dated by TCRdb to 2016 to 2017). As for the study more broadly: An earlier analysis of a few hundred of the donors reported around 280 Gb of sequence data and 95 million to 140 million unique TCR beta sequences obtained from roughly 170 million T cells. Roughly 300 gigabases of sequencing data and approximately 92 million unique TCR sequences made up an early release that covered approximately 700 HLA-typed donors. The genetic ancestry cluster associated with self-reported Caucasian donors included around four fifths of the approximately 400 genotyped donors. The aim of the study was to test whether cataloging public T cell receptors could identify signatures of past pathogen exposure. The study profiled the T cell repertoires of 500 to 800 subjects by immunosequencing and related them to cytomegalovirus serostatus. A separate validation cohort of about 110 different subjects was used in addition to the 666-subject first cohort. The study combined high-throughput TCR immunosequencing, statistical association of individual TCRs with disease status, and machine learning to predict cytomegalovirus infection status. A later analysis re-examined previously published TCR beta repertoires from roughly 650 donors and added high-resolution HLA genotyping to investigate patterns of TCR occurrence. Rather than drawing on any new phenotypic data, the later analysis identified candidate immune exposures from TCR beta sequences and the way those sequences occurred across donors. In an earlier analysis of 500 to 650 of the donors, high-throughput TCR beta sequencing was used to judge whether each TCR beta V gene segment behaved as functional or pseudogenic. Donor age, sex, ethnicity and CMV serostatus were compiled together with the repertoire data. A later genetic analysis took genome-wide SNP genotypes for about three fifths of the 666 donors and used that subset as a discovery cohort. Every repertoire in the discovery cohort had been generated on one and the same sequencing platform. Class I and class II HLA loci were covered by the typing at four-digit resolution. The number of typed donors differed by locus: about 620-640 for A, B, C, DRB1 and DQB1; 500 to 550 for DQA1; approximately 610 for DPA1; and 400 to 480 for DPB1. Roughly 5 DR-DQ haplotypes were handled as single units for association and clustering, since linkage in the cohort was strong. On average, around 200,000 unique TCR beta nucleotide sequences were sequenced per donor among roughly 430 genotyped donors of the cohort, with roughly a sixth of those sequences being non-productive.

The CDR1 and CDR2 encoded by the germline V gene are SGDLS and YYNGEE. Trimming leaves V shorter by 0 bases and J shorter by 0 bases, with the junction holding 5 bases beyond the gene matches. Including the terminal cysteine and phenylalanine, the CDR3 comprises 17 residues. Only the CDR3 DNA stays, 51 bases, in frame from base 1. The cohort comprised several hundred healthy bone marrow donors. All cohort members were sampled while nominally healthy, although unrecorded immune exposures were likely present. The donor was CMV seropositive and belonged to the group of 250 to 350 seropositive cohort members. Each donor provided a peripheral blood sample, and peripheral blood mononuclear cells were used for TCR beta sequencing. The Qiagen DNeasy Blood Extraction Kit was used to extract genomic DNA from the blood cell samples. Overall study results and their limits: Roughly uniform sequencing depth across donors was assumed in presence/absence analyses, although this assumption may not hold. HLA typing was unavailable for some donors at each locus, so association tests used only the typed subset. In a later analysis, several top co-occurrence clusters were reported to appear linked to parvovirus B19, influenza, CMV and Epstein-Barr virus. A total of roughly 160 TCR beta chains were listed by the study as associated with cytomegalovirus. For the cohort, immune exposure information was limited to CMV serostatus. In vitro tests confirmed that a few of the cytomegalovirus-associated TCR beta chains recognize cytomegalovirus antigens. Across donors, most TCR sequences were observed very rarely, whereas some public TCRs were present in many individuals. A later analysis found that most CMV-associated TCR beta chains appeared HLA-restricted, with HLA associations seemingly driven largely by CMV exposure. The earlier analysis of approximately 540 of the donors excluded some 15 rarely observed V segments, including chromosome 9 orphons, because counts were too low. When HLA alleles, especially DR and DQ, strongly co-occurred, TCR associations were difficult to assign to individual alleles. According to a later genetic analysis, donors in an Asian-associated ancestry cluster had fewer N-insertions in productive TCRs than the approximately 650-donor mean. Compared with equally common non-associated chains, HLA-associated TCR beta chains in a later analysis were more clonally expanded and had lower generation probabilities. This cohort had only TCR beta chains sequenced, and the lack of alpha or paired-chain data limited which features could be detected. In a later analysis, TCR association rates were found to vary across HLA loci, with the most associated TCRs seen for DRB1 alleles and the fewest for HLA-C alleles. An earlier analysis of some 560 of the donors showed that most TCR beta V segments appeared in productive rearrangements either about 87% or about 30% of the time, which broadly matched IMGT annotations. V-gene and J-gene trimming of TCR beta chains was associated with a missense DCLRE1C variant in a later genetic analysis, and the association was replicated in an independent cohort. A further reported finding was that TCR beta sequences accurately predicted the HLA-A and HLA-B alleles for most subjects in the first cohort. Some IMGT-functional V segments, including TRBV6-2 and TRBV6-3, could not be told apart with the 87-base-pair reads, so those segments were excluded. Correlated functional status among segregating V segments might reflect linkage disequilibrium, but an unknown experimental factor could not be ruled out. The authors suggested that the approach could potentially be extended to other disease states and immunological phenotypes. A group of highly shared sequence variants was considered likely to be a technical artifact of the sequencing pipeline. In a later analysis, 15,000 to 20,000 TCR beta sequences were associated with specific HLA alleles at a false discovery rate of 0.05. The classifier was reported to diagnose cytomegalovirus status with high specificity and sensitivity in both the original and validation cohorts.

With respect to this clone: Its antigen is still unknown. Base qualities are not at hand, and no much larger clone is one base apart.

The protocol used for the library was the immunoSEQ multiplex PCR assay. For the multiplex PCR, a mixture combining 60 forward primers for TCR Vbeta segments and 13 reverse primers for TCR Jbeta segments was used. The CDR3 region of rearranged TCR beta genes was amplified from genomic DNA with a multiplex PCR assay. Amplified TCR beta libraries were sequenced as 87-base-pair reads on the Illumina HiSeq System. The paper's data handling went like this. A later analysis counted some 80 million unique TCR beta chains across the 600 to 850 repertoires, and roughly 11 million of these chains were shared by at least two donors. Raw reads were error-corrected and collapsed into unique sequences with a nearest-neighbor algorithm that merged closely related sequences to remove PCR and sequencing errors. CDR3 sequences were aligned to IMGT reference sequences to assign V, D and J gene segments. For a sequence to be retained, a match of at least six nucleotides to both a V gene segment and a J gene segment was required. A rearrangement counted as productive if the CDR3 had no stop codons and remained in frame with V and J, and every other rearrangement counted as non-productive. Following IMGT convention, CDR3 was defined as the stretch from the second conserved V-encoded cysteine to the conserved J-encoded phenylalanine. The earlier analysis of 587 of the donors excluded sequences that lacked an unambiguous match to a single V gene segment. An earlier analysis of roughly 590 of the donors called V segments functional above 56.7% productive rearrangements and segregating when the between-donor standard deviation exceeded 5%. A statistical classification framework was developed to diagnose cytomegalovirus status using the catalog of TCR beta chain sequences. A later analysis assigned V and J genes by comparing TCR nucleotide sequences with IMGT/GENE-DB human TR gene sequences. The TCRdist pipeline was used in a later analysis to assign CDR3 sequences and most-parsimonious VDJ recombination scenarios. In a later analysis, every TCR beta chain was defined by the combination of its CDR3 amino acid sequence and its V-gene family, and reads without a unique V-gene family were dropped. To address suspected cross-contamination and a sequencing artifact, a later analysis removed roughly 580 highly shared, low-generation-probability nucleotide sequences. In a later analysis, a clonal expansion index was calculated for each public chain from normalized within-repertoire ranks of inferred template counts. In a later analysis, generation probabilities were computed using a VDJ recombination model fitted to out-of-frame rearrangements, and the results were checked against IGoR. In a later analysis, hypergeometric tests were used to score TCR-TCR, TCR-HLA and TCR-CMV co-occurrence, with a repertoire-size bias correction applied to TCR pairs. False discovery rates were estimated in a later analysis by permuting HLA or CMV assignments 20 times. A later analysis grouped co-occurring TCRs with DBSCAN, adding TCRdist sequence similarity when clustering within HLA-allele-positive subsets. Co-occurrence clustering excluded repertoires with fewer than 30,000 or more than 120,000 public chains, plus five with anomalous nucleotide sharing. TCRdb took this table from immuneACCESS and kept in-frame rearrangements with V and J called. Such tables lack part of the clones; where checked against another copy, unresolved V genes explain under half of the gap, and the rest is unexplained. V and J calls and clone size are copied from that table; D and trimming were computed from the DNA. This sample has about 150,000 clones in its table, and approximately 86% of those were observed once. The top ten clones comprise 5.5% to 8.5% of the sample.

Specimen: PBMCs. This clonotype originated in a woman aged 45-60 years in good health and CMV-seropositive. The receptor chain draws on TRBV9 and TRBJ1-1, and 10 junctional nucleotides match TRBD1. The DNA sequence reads TGTGCCAGCAGCGTAGAAGGGACAGGGGACTTGAACACTGAAGCTTTCTTT. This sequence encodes CASSVEGTGDLNTEAFF.